This record concerns one TCR beta chain sequence. Antigen specificity is unknown. The sample comes from a study of cytomegalovirus exposure and HLA in healthy donors. Across the whole study: Of around 400 genotyped donors, around 86% grouped in the Caucasian-associated ancestry cluster.

The CDR3 contains 15 residues. Trimming stripped 2 bases from V and 3 bases from J, with 14 bases between. The germline V gene encodes CDR1 MGHDK and CDR2 SYGVNS. With 60 Vbeta and 13 Jbeta primers, the PCR was carried out. Profiled with immunoSEQ multiplex PCR; TCRdb holds only in-frame clones, not every one. Of about 120,000 clones in the sample, approximately 80% are singletons; the top ten hold roughly a fifth. Study-wide results and caveats: 150 to 200 TCR beta chains were listed as cytomegalovirus-associated. In a later analysis, compared with equally common non-associated chains, HLA-associated beta chains were more expanded.

The receptor's source is a man aged 25 to 40 in good health and CMV-seropositive. Sample: PBMCs. The chain combines TRBV25-1 with TRBJ2-7; D remains ambiguous. CDR3 DNA: TGTGCCAGCAGTGAAATGTCCCAGCCATACTACGAGCAGTACGTC. Amino acids: CASSEMSQPYYEQYV.